This record covers a single T cell receptor (beta chain). Its recognized antigen is unknown. Per-nucleotide qualities are absent, and no much larger clonotype sits a single base away. Sequenced using an Illumina NovaSeq 6000. TCRalpha and TCRbeta cDNA libraries were constructed by 5'RACE with constant-segment primers, with sample barcodes and unique molecular identifiers being introduced. RNA was extracted from every sample with Trizol reagent. Library amplification was performed in two PCR steps, and a second sample barcode and Illumina TruSeq adapters were introduced in the second step. The libraries were sequenced on an Illumina NovaSeq using 2 x 150 bp paired-end reads. The study's own analysis went as follows. Demultiplexing of reads and collapsing into UMI-guided consensus sequences were performed with migec v1.2.7. Using mixcr v2.1.11, UMI consensuses were aligned to TRA and TRB V and J templates and then assembled into clonotypes. A clonotype was counted as expanded or contracted only when both edgeR and NoisET called the clonotype significant, with the noise models trained on biological replicates. edgeR calls used a false discovery rate-adjusted p below 0.01 and a log2 fold-change threshold of 1. As an exploratory analysis of dynamics, max-normalized trajectories of the 1000 most abundant clonotypes were examined with PCA combined with hierarchical clustering. Each responding clone was given a CD4 or CD8 phenotype based on the CD4+ and CD8+ repertoires, which had been sequenced separately. Clones were called with MiXCR by TCRdb after fastp trimmed the public reads at Q25, and only in-frame beta chains were retained. All rows with the same CDR3 protein become a single entry with the most common DNA and genes. TCRdb, rather than the study authors, made the V and J calls. This sample lists more than 35,000 distinct CDR3 sequences; 9.5% were detected once. The ten largest clones capture around 11% of the sample.

From the cysteine up to the phenylalanine, the CDR3 has a length of 14 residues. The entry retains the CDR3 DNA only, 42 bases that are in frame from base 1. CDR1 and CDR2, looked up from the germline V gene (reference sequence), are DFQATT and SNEGSKA. The germline V and J ends show losses of 6 bases and 6 bases respectively, and no gene match explains 10 bases of the junction. Ficoll-Paque density gradient centrifugation was the method used to isolate PBMCs. These data are taken from a study of T-cell memory formation after mild COVID-19 (dated by TCRdb to the early 2020s). At the level of the whole study: Most TCR sequence clusters were specific to one of the two donors. In two donors, T-cell clones that expanded and contracted after mild COVID-19 were followed by sequencing TCRalpha and TCRbeta repertoires longitudinally. Two young, previously healthy adult volunteers made up the cohort, one male and one female. Overall study results and their limits: Whether the second-wave clones peaking on day 37 were SARS-CoV-2 specific was not confirmed. The study included only a couple of mild cases, and larger cohorts that include severe cases with pre-infection samples were judged to be necessary. Some responding clones were detected in pre-infection memory, which suggested that pre-existing cross-reactive memory T cells had joined the SARS-CoV-2 response. Balanced CD4/CD8 phenotypes were observed for clones contracting from day 15 to 85, whereas a bias towards CD4+ was observed for a second wave of clones expanding from day 15 to 37. Contracting CD4+ clones were located mainly in the CM and EM memory subsets, whereas CD8+ clones were found to be enriched in EMRA.

The clonotype was recovered from an adult woman who had mild COVID-19 (a few samples of this study predate the infection). The sample titles of this study are shuffled in the database, so cell type and time point are left out; the donor was told from shared clones. What was sequenced was PBMCs or a T cell subset sorted from them (not recorded which). The sequence joins TRBV20-1 to TRBJ2-1; TRBD2 aligns with 8 central bases. The sequenced DNA: TGCAGTGCCTCGGCCGCTAGCGGGCTCAATGAGCAGTTCTTC. This yields the protein CSASAASGLNEQFF.